These 10 T cell receptor beta chains share one sample of origin, sequenced in a study of CD8 T cells in Susac syndrome. Random-hexamer reverse transcription was applied to roughly 0.5 to 1 ug RNA. TCRdb processed the immunoSEQ multiplex PCR reads anew with MiXCR; each CDR3 protein has one entry. Of some 80,000 distinct CDR3 sequences listed, around 94% were seen once; the top ten hold 0.26%. Sequencing was done on a sample of CD8+ T cells from PBMCs. The receptors come from a human donor in good health.

V is TRBV5-4 and J is TRBJ2-7, with D tentatively TRBD2 (6 bases). The CDR3 totals 16 residues. Looked up from germline, CDR1 is SGHNT and CDR2 is YYREEE (reference sequence). With 2 bases removed from V and 0 bases from J, the gap between germline ends came to 15 bases. CDR3 region: CASSLDRREISYEQYV. Here the CDR3 DNA reads TGTGCCAGCAGCTTAGATAGACGGGAGATCTCCTACGAGCAGTACGTC.

This clonotype was found once. This rearrangement joins TRBV20-1 to TRBJ2-7, with D unresolved. Germline V gives CDR1 DFQATT, CDR2 SNEGSKA (reference sequence). V was clipped by 1 base and J by 0 bases, with 10 bases between them. The CDR3 is 14 residues long. CDR3 amino acids: CSARGIPYSYEQYV. The DNA of the CDR3 is TGCAGTGCTAGAGGAATTCCTTACTCCTACGAGCAGTACGTC.

The V gene is TRBV4-1, the J gene TRBJ1-1, with unresolved D. The CDR3 is 12 amino acids. Trimming took off 3 bases at V and 7 bases at J, with 9 bases between the two ends. The germline V gene has CDR1 MGHRA and CDR2 YSYEKL. CDR3 DNA sequence: TGCGCCAGCAGCCACAGCTTCGGTGAAGCTTTCTTT. Translated, it gives CASSHSFGEAFF.

This chain links TRBV5-1 with TRBJ2-5, with D hard to call. The germline gives CDR1 SGHRS, CDR2 YFSETQ. Deletions cut 6 bases from V and 2 bases from J, with 14 bases between. The CDR3 sequence is 14 residues long. The CDR3, as DNA: TGCGCCAGCACCCCCGGGCCAAGTCAAGAGACCCAGTACTTC. Its protein is CASTPGPSQETQYF. Full variable domain (remainder filled in from reference TRBV5-1 and TRBJ2-5): KAGVTQTPRYLIKTRGQQVTLSCSPISGHRSVSWYQQTPGQGLQFLFEYFSETQRNKGNFPGRFSGRQFSNSRSEMNVSTLELGDSALYLCASTPGPSQETQYFGPGTRLLVL.

This clonotype was counted a single time. The rearrangement links TRBV9 to TRBJ1-1, with TRBD1 as a possible D gene (6 bases). From germline, CDR1 is SGDLS and CDR2 YYNGEE. The CDR3 length is 14 residues. Trimming removed 3 bases at V and 1 base at J, with 10 bases between. As DNA, the CDR3 is TGTGCCAGCAGCGAAGGGGGAGCGAACACTGAAGCTTTCTTT. Its protein is CASSEGGANTEAFF.

V and J are TRBV5-1 and TRBJ2-7; TRBD2 aligns across 8 bases. V dropped 2 bases and J dropped 6; count of bases not matched to a gene: 4. The CDR3 runs to 13 residues. CDR1 is SGHRS and CDR2 is YFSETQ in the germline V gene. CDR3 DNA sequence: TGCGCCAGCAGCTTTTGGACTAGCTCCGAGCAGTACTTC. It translates to CASSFWTSSEQYF.

This clonotype has more than one count but fewer than ten. The gene calls are TRBV5-1 and TRBJ2-1; possibly TRBD2 for D (5 bases). With 3 bases removed from V and 3 bases from J, the gap between germline ends came to 13 bases. The CDR3 extends over 15 amino acids. Germline CDR1 reads SGHRS; CDR2 reads YFSETQ. The CDR3 bases are TGCGCCAGCAGCTCGGACTCACCGCTCTACAATGAGCAGTTCTTC. It specifies CASSSDSPLYNEQFF.

V and J are TRBV4-1 and TRBJ1-2; D is perhaps TRBD1 (6 bases). From germline, CDR1 is MGHRA and CDR2 YSYEKL. The germline V and J ends were trimmed by 4 bases and 5 bases, with 20 bases remaining between them. The CDR3 has 16 residues. CDR3 amino acids: CASSPPGTTTGYGYTF. The CDR3, as DNA: TGCGCCAGCAGCCCCCCCGGGACCACTACAGGGTATGGCTACACCTTC.

The chain combines TRBV7-9 with TRBJ2-3, with a weak D call TRBD2 (7 bases). The CDR3 consists of 17 residues. V gave up 5 bases and J gave up 2 bases, with 20 bases separating them. CDR1 is SEHNR, CDR2 FQNEAQ, per germline (reference sequence). For the CDR3, the DNA is TGTGCCAGCAGCCGCCCTTTCGGGGGGCTAACCACAGATACGCAGTATTTT. It translates to CASSRPFGGLTTDTQYF.

The J gene is TRBJ2-2, the V gene TRBV10-2; no firm D call. The CDR3 loop spans 13 amino acids. V was clipped by 3 bases and J by 3 bases, with 5 bases between them. The germline gives CDR1 WSHSY, CDR2 SAAADI. The CDR3 sequence: CASSEYDTGELFF. The DNA for the CDR3 is TGCGCCAGCAGTGAATACGACACCGGGGAGCTGTTTTTT.